A single sample gave rise to the 8 T cell receptor beta chains below, sequenced in a study of blood T cell repertoires in COVID-19. Libraries were prepared by immunoSEQ multiplex PCR; TCRdb keeps only in-frame clonotypes and omits some of them. The sample lists roughly 140,000 clones; 80% to 90% were seen once. Sequencing was carried out using peripheral blood. The receptors originated from a woman aged 80 or over with acute or convalescent COVID-19.

The chain is built from TRBV11-3 and TRBJ1-1; D possibly corresponds to TRBD1 (5 bases). Germline CDR1 reads SGHNT; CDR2 reads YENEEA. V dropped 5 bases and J dropped 1 base, with 14 bases sitting between them. The CDR3 runs 15 residues. CDR3 protein: CASSPGGTRNTEAFF. CDR3 in DNA: TGTGCCAGCAGCCCTGGAGGGACGAGGAACACTGAAGCTTTCTTT. The full variable domain, with the rest looked up from reference TRBV11-3 and TRBJ1-1, is EAGVVQSPRYKIIEKKQPVAFWCNPISGHNTLYWYLQNLGQGPELLIRYENEEAVDDSQLPKDRFSAERLKGVDSTLKIQPAELGDSAVYLCASSPGGTRNTEAFFGQGTRLTVV.

The chain joins TRBV5-1 to TRBJ1-1; D is unclear. The V end was cut by 3 bases, the J end by 0 bases, with 9 bases between. The V gene's germline CDR1 is SGHRS and CDR2 YFSETQ. The CDR3 is 14 residues long. CDR3 DNA sequence: TGCGCCAGCAGCTCGGTCGAATTGAACACTGAAGCTTTCTTT. This translates into CASSSVELNTEAFF.

This sequence joins TRBV4-3 and TRBJ1-4; 8 bases map to TRBD1. The CDR3 is 15 amino acids. The V segment lost 4 bases and the J segment 6 bases; nucleotides outside the gene matches: 7. Germline V gene data show CDR1 as LGHNA and CDR2 as YSLEER. The CDR3 DNA sequence: TGCGCCAGCAGCCCAGGACAGGGTCGGGATGAAAAACTGTTTTTT. Its translation: CASSPGQGRDEKLFF.

V and J are TRBV29-1 and TRBJ2-7, with D tentatively TRBD2 (5 bases). V was trimmed by 6 bases and J by 5 bases, leaving 14 bases between them. CDR1 is SQVTM and CDR2 is ANQGSEA in the germline V gene. The CDR3 consists of 12 residues. The CDR3 loop reads CSVSRPGDEQYF. The CDR3 nucleotides read TGCAGCGTATCCCGTCCCGGGGACGAGCAGTACTTC.

J is TRBJ2-3 and V is TRBV7-9, with 7 bases matching TRBD2. The germline CDR1 and CDR2 sequences are SEHNR and FQNEAQ (reference sequence). This CDR3 has 18 residues. With 3 bases clipped from V and 2 bases from J, the junction kept 14 bases outside the gene matches. The CDR3 region is CASSFSLSLSGATDTQYF. CDR3 coding DNA: TGTGCCAGCAGCTTCAGTCTCTCTCTGAGCGGGGCCACAGATACGCAGTATTTT.

This chain joins TRBV29-1 and TRBJ1-1; perhaps TRBD1 as D (6 bases). CDR3 length: 13 residues. The V gene's germline CDR1 is SQVTM and CDR2 ANQGSEA. Trimming took off 5 bases at V and 1 base at J, with 11 bases between the two ends. The CDR3 is CSVRRGTNTEAFF. The CDR3 bases are TGCAGCGTTCGCAGGGGAACGAACACTGAAGCTTTCTTT.

The chain couples TRBV7-2 to TRBJ2-3, with 9 bases identical to TRBD2. This CDR3 has 14 amino acids. J was trimmed by 3 bases and V by 3 bases; bases with no gene match: 1. Germline V gene lookup returns CDR1 SGHTA and CDR2 FQGNSA. CDR3 in DNA: TGTGCCAGCAGCTTTAGCGGGGGAACAGATACGCAGTATTTT. Protein: CASSFSGGTDTQYF.

The chain joins TRBV30 to TRBJ1-5; D call uncertain. Trimming cost V 2 bases and J 3 bases, with 20 bases left between them. Germline V CDR1 and CDR2: GTSNPN, SVGIG (reference sequence). The CDR3 consists of 17 residues. The CDR3 loop reads CAWSPRLGYMDNQPQHF. The DNA for the CDR3 is TGTGCCTGGAGTCCAAGGCTGGGCTATATGGACAATCAGCCCCAGCATTTT.